This T cell receptor (beta chain) was obtained from a study of blood T cell repertoires in COVID-19. The germline CDR1 and CDR2 sequences are KGHDR and SFDVKD. CDR3 size: 14 residues. The germline V and J ends were trimmed by 3 bases and 0 bases, with 5 bases remaining between them. Only in-frame clones appear in the TCRdb table, and some are missing; sequencing was by immunoSEQ multiplex PCR. The table lists under 110,000 clones, roughly 86% of them singletons, with approximately 10% in the top ten. The material sequenced was peripheral blood. The V and J genes are TRBV24-1 and TRBJ2-1; D uncertain. The sequence derives from a woman in her twenties or thirties with acute or convalescent COVID-19. The CDR3 DNA reads TGTGCCACCAGTGATAGCGTCTCCTACAATGAGCAGTTCTTC. It codes for CATSDSVSYNEQFF.